This T cell receptor (beta chain) was captured by sequencing in a study of CD8+ T cells in alopecia areata. Treatment given: oral pan-JAK inhibitor, 5-10 mg twice daily. The authors extracted RNA and reverse transcribed it into cDNA as the sequencing template. Assay: immunoSEQ multiplex PCR; the TCRdb copy retains only in-frame clones and omits some. The sample has 200,000 to 250,000 clones, around two fifths seen once. This clone turned up a few times. The CDR3 runs to 15 residues. V lost 3 bases and J lost 2, with 12 bases in between. Germline CDR1 is SNHLY and CDR2 is FYNNEI. Sample: CD4+ T cells sorted from blood, taken around week 36, from a patient treated with tofacitinib. J is TRBJ2-3 and V is TRBV2; weak D call: TRBD1 (7 bases). This sequence originates from a human donor with alopecia areata. CDR3 DNA sequence: TGTGCCAGCAGTGATGCAGGGGGGACCACAGATACGCAGTATTTT. This sequence encodes CASSDAGGTTDTQYF.